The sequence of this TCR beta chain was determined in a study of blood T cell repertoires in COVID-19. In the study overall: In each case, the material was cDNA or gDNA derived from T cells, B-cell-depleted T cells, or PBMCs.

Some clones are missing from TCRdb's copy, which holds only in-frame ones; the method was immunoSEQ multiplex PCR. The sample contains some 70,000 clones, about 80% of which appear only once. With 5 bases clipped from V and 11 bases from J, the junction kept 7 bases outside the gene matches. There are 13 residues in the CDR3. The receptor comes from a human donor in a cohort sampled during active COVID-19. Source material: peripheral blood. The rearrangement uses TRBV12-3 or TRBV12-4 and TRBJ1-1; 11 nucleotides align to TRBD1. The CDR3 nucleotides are TGTGCCAGCAGTCCCGGGACAGGGGGAAGGGCTTTCTTT. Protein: CASSPGTGGRAFF.